The present T cell receptor (beta chain) was sequenced within a study of tissue T cells after allogeneic stem cell transplantation. Overall study findings and caveats: Shared clones across patients were few; motif clustering revealed tissue-specific shared signatures.

This CDR3 region has 13 residues. Germline V gives CDR1 KGHPV, CDR2 FQNQEV (reference sequence). V was pared by 4 bases and J by 8 bases, with 9 bases between. This clone was recorded once. Its antigen is undetermined. The listed genes are named as in mouse. The read terminates 1 residue ahead of where the CDR3 ends, so the germline J gene completes it. Indicated time point: mouse harvest day 7 after allogeneic transplant. Tail vein injection delivered 10^7 T-cell-depleted bone marrow cells and 10^6 splenic CD5+ T cells. Some clones are missing from TCRdb's copy, which holds only in-frame ones; the method was immunoSEQ multiplex PCR. Of several thousand clones listed, about half were seen once; the top ten hold approximately 7%.

The specimen was gut tissue. The TCR sequence derives from a female BALB/c mouse given C57BL/6 T cells with graft-versus-host disease after an allogeneic hematopoietic cell transplant. The chain recombines TRBV26 with TRBJ1-6, with TRBD1 as a possible D gene (6 bases). TRBJ1-6 carries the ORF label, with uncertain function. The CDR3 spells CASSPGQDSPLYF. The part of the CDR3 DNA that was read is TGTGCCAGCAGTCCGGGACAAGATTCGCCCCTCTAC.